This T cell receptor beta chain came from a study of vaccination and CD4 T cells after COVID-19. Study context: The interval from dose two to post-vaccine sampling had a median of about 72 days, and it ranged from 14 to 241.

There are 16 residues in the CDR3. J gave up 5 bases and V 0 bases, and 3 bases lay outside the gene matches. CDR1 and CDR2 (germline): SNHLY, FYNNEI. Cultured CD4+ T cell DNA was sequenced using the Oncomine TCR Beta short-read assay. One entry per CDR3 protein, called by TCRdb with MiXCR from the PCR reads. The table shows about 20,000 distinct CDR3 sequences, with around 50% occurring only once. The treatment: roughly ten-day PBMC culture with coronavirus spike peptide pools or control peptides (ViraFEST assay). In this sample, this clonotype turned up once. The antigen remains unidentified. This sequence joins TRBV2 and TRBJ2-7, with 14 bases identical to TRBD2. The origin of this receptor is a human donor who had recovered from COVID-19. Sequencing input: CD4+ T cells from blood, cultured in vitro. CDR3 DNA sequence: TGTGCCAGCAGTGAAGCGGGACTAGCGGGAGCTAACGAGCAGTACTTC. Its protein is CASSEAGLAGANEQYF.